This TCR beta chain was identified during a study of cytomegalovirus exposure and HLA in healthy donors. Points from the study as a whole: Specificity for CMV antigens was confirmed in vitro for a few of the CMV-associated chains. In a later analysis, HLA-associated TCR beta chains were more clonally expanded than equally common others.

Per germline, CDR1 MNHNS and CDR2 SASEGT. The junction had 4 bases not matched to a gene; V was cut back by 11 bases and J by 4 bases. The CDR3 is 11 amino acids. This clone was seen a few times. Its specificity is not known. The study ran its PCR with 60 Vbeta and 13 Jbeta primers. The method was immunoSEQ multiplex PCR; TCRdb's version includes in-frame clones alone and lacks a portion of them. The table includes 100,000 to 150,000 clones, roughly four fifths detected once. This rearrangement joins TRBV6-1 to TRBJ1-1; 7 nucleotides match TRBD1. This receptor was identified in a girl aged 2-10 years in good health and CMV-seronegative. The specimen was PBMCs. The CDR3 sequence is CAGTEGTEAFF. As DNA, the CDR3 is TGTGCCGGGACAGAGGGCACTGAAGCTTTCTTT.